The entry below gives a single T cell receptor (beta chain) sequence along with its context. The target of this receptor is not known. The sample holds no much larger clone one base away, and base qualities are not on file. In the germline V gene, CDR1 corresponds to MNHNS and CDR2 to SASEGT. Including the terminal cysteine and phenylalanine, the CDR3 comprises 15 residues. Only the CDR3 DNA is retained, 45 bases long and in frame from the first base. Trimming at the junction amounts to 0 bases on V and 6 bases on J, and the germline ends lie 12 bases apart. Sequencing was carried out with an Illumina HiSeq 2500. Quantitative 5'-RACE with molecular barcodes was used to prepare TCR beta libraries. The source study handled its data this way. To identify disease-linked TCR variants, a new computational method was used, one built on a probabilistic model of VDJ rearrangement. TCRdb took the public reads, trimmed them with fastp at Q25, ran MiXCR for clone calling and kept in-frame beta chains. Each entry merges the rows of one CDR3 protein and shows their most common DNA and genes. These V and J calls are TCRdb output, not the study's own analysis. Counted in this sample were hundreds of thousands of distinct CDR3 sequences; roughly a quarter of them appeared once. Of the sample, 0.75% to 0.9% is held by the ten largest clones.

This sample is drawn from a study of CD8 T cells in ankylosing spondylitis (dated 2017 in TCRdb). About the full investigation: To find TCR variants linked to disease, the study profiled T cell receptor beta repertoires in ankylosing spondylitis patients and healthy donors. The full study cohort comprised approximately 23 ankylosing spondylitis patients and some 110 healthy donors. Samples of peripheral blood were taken, and for ankylosing spondylitis patients, synovial fluid was collected as well. Study-level results and caveats: In peripheral blood, the disease-linked clones were found at relatively low frequencies and had a CD8+ phenotype. Some motif variants were previously reported in synovial fluid and blood of reactive arthritis patients, suggesting common disease-initiation mechanisms. Blood from ankylosing spondylitis patients appeared to be characterized by a TCR beta motif made up of several highly homologous amino acid variants. The disease-linked clones were reported as significantly enriched in matched synovial fluid samples from ankylosing spondylitis patients.

What was sequenced was blood, either unsorted or a sorted T cell fraction (not recorded which). The chain is encoded by TRBV6-1 joined to TRBJ1-5; the D segment could be TRBD1, given 5 matching bases. This receptor was taken from a male donor with ankylosing spondylitis. The CDR3 sequence is CASSEAQGGGQPQHF. The sequenced DNA is TGTGCCAGCAGTGAAGCCCAGGGAGGAGGTCAGCCCCAGCATTTT.